The 11 T cell receptor beta chains reported below all come from one sample, sequenced in a study of OX40 agonist ivuxolimab in advanced cancers. Libraries were prepared by immunoSEQ multiplex PCR; TCRdb keeps only in-frame clonotypes and omits some of them. The sample consists of approximately 76,000 clones, approximately 85% of them appearing once. Specimen: CD4+ or CD8+ T cells sorted from blood, collected in a trial of the OX40 agonist ivuxolimab. The receptors here all came from an adult with an advanced solid tumor such as melanoma, head and neck, liver or kidney cancer.

The chain has TRBV30 and TRBJ2-5; D gene uncertain. Germline lookup yields CDR1 GTSNPN and CDR2 SVGIG (reference sequence). Trimming stripped 3 bases from V and 1 base from J, with 12 bases between. The CDR3 runs to 14 residues. For the CDR3, the DNA is TGTGCCTGGAGAGGTTCGGCCGTCCAAGAGACCCAGTACTTC. Protein: CAWRGSAVQETQYF.

The CDR3 DNA reads TGTGCCAGTAGACGGGGGTTAAATGAGCAGTTCTTC. It is translated as CASRRGLNEQFF. The chain employs TRBV19 and TRBJ2-1; D may be TRBD2 (6 bases). Germline assignment: CDR1 LNHDA and CDR2 SQIVND (reference sequence). The germline V and J ends were trimmed by 6 bases and 7 bases, with 10 bases remaining between them. The CDR3 contains 12 residues.

This clone appeared once. J is TRBJ2-2 and V is TRBV7-2; maybe TRBD1 (5 bases). V lost 5 bases, J lost 1 base, and 8 bases lay in between. Germline V gene sequence: CDR1 SGHTA, CDR2 FQGNSA. The CDR3 extends over 14 amino acids. The CDR3 loop reads CASSPGQNTGELFF. CDR3 nucleotide sequence: TGTGCCAGCAGCCCAGGACAGAACACCGGGGAGCTGTTTTTT.

The chain combines TRBV14 with TRBJ1-2; possible D gene TRBD1, 5 bases. The length of the CDR3 is 14 residues. Germline CDR1 is SGHDN and CDR2 is FVKESK. Trimming cost V 2 bases and J 8 bases, with 15 bases left between them. The CDR3 coding sequence is TGTGCCAGCAGCCAATATCAGGGCGCGGCCGGCTACACCTTC. It specifies CASSQYQGAAGYTF.

V usage is TRBV19 and J usage is TRBJ1-5; D remains unclear. With 6 bases removed from V and 1 base from J, the gap between germline ends came to 4 bases. Germline assignment: CDR1 LNHDA and CDR2 SQIVND (reference sequence). The CDR3 spans 12 residues. The CDR3 DNA is TGTGCCAGTAGACCGAGCAATCAGCCCCAGCATTTT. As protein: CASRPSNQPQHF.

This clone was observed a few times. The chain combines TRBV29-1 with TRBJ1-1; 10 nucleotides agree with TRBD1. From germline, CDR1 is SQVTM and CDR2 ANQGSEA. V lost 3 bases, J lost 5 bases, and 15 bases stayed unmatched. This CDR3 contains 17 residues. Written as DNA, the CDR3 is TGCAGCGTTGAGATATTGGGACAGGGGATAGGCGGGACTGAAGCTTTCTTT. The encoded protein is CSVEILGQGIGGTEAFF.

The chain is built from TRBV5-6 and TRBJ1-4, with D tentatively TRBD1 (5 bases). CDR1 is SGHDT, CDR2 YYEEEE, per germline. V lost 2 bases and J 10 bases, leaving 18 bases between the germline ends. The CDR3 has 15 residues. The DNA of the CDR3 is TGTGCCAGCAGCTTTAAGGGTTGGGCTCAGGGAAAACTGTTTTTT. The encoded protein is CASSFKGWAQGKLFF. Together with reference TRBV5-6 and TRBJ1-4, the CDR3 gives the full variable domain: DAGVTQSPTHLIKTRGQQVTLRCSPKSGHDTVSWYQQALGQGPQFIFQYYEEEERQRGNFPDRFSGHQFPNYSSELNVNALLLGDSALYLCASSFKGWAQGKLFFGSGTQLSVL.

The J gene is TRBJ1-2, the V gene TRBV9; D perhaps matches TRBD1 (5 bases). The CDR3 is 13 residues long. Germline loops: CDR1 SGDLS, CDR2 YYNGEE. Trimming shortened V by 4 bases and J by 5 bases, and 12 bases separated the two germline ends. The CDR3 protein is CASSKGTEYGYTF. The CDR3 nucleotides are TGTGCCAGCAGCAAAGGGACGGAGTATGGCTACACCTTC.

The chain recombines TRBV7-9 with TRBJ1-2, with D hard to call. Trimming removed 5 bases at V and 4 bases at J, with 8 bases between. The CDR3 is 12 residues long. CDR1 is SEHNR, CDR2 FQNEAQ, per germline (reference sequence). The CDR3 region is CASSPVLYGYTF. The CDR3 DNA reads as TGTGCCAGCAGCCCGGTCCTCTATGGCTACACCTTC. Filled out from reference TRBV7-9 and TRBJ1-2, the complete variable domain reads DTGVSQNPRHKITKRGQNVTFRCDPISEHNRLYWYRQTLGQGPEFLTYFQNEAQLEKSRLLSDRFSAERPKGSFSTLEIQRTEQGDSAMYLCASSPVLYGYTFGSGTRLTVV.

V is TRBV5-4 and J is TRBJ1-3; a weak D match, TRBD1 (6 bases). The ends were cut back, 2 bases at V and 4 bases at J, with 19 bases in the middle. CDR1 is SGHNT, CDR2 YYREEE, per germline (reference sequence). The CDR3 spans 17 residues. The CDR3 reads CASSLDNRAAGGNTIYF. CDR3 bases: TGTGCCAGCAGCTTAGATAACAGGGCGGCAGGAGGAAACACCATATATTTT.

The chain recombines TRBV7-3 with TRBJ2-3; D is ambiguous. V was cut by 5 bases and J by 2 bases, with 8 bases left in between. CDR3 length equals 13 residues. Germline CDR1 and CDR2: SGHTA and FQGTGA. The DNA for the CDR3 is TGTGCCAGCAGCCCCCGGCCCACAGATACGCAGTATTTT. Its translation: CASSPRPTDTQYF.